A selection of T cell receptor beta chains follows, all from one sample in a study of naive and memory T cell subsets. TCRdb called the UMI-ligation and nested PCR reads again in MiXCR, with one record for every CDR3 protein. The sample yields just over 80,000 distinct CDR3 sequences, about 10% seen once. Material: naive CD8+ T cells from blood. These receptors all come from a human donor in good health. Each CDR3 is given with its conserved first and last residue. Each record gives: clone size, V gene, D gene, J gene, CDR3 DNA, CDR3 protein. D genes are given only for firm matches. Clone size is given for some rows only: seen once, a few or many times, or a class if the clone is expanded.

clone size: .; V gene: TRBV5-4; D gene: .; J gene: TRBJ2-1; CDR3 DNA: TGTGCCAGCAGCTATGGACCCAATGAGCAGTTCTTC; CDR3 protein: CASSYGPNEQFF
clone size: many; V gene: TRBV27; D gene: TRBD2; J gene: TRBJ2-1; CDR3 DNA: TGTGCCAGCAGTTTCCCGCGGGAGGGCCGGAATGAGCAGTTCTTC; CDR3 protein: CASSFPREGRNEQFF
clone size: few; V gene: TRBV27; D gene: .; J gene: TRBJ2-3; CDR3 DNA: TGTGCCAGCAGTCCCTGGTTTGCGGGCACAGATACGCAGTATTTT; CDR3 protein: CASSPWFAGTDTQYF
clone size: many; V gene: TRBV6-5; D gene: TRBD1; J gene: TRBJ1-1; CDR3 DNA: TGTGCCAGCAGTTACTCTAGGGGGCGCGGAGCTTTCTTT; CDR3 protein: CASSYSRGRGAFF
clone size: many; V gene: TRBV29-1; D gene: TRBD2; J gene: TRBJ2-1; CDR3 DNA: TGCAGCGTTGAGGGGGGGGAGAAGGGCTACAATGAGCAGTTCTTC; CDR3 protein: CSVEGGEKGYNEQFF
clone size: many; V gene: TRBV5-6; D gene: .; J gene: TRBJ2-2; CDR3 DNA: TGTGCCAGCAGCTTGGCCCCCGGGGAGCTGTTTTTT; CDR3 protein: CASSLAPGELFF
clone size: many; V gene: TRBV28; D gene: .; J gene: TRBJ2-3; CDR3 DNA: TGTGCCAGCAGCCTGAGAGAGAGCACAGATACGCAGTATTTT; CDR3 protein: CASSLRESTDTQYF
clone size: many; V gene: TRBV5-4; D gene: TRBD2; J gene: TRBJ2-1; CDR3 DNA: TGTGCCAGCAGCTGGAAGCGGGAGAATTGGAATGAGCAGTTCTTC; CDR3 protein: CASSWKRENWNEQFF
clone size: many; V gene: TRBV27; D gene: .; J gene: TRBJ2-3; CDR3 DNA: TGTGCCAGCAGTTTATGGGAATCTAGCACAGATACGCAGTATTTT; CDR3 protein: CASSLWESSTDTQYF
clone size: many; V gene: TRBV29-1; D gene: .; J gene: TRBJ2-4; CDR3 DNA: TGCAGCGCCGACAGGTTAAACATTCAGTACTTC; CDR3 protein: CSADRLNIQYF
clone size: .; V gene: TRBV4-3; D gene: TRBD2; J gene: TRBJ2-3; CDR3 DNA: TGCGCCAGCAGCCAAGCTGGCTTAGCGGGAGGCGGGTCAGATACGCAGTATTTT; CDR3 protein: CASSQAGLAGGGSDTQYF
clone size: many; V gene: TRBV28; D gene: .; J gene: TRBJ2-7; CDR3 DNA: TGTGCCAGCGGGGTTGAGGGTAGTGCGGACGAGCAGTACTTC; CDR3 protein: CASGVEGSADEQYF
clone size: few; V gene: TRBV27; D gene: .; J gene: TRBJ2-4; CDR3 DNA: TGTGCCAGCAGTTTTTATCCCGAATCCGCGTCGGCCAAAAACATTCAGTACTTC; CDR3 protein: CASSFYPESASAKNIQYF
clone size: many; V gene: TRBV12-3/TRBV12-4; D gene: TRBD1; J gene: TRBJ1-1; CDR3 DNA: TGTGCCAGCACATTAGGACAGGGCAGGGAAGCTTTCTTT; CDR3 protein: CASTLGQGREAFF
clone size: .; V gene: TRBV30; D gene: .; J gene: TRBJ2-7; CDR3 DNA: TGTGCCTGGAGTGATGTCGGGTGGATTTACTTC; CDR3 protein: CAWSDVGWIYF
clone size: few; V gene: TRBV7-2; D gene: TRBD1; J gene: TRBJ2-1; CDR3 DNA: TGTGCCAGCAGCTTAGTGGTGACAGGGGGCTTTAAAGACAATGAGCAGTTCTTC; CDR3 protein: CASSLVVTGGFKDNEQFF
clone size: .; V gene: TRBV12-3/TRBV12-4; D gene: .; J gene: TRBJ2-1; CDR3 DNA: TGTGCCAGCCGGAAAAGTGGAGACCCATACAATGAGCAGTTCTTC; CDR3 protein: CASRKSGDPYNEQFF
clone size: many; V gene: TRBV27; D gene: .; J gene: TRBJ1-2; CDR3 DNA: TGTGCCAGCAGGGGGGATCGCCCAGGGGCTTATGGCTACACCTTC; CDR3 protein: CASRGDRPGAYGYTF
clone size: many; V gene: TRBV12-3/TRBV12-4; D gene: TRBD2; J gene: TRBJ2-1; CDR3 DNA: TGTGCCAGCAGTTTAGCTAGCGGGAGTTTAAATGAGCAGTTCTTC; CDR3 protein: CASSLASGSLNEQFF
clone size: .; V gene: TRBV10-2; D gene: .; J gene: TRBJ2-7; CDR3 DNA: TGCGCCAGCAGTGAGAACTATGACTACGAGCAGTACTTC; CDR3 protein: CASSENYDYEQYF
clone size: many; V gene: TRBV27; D gene: TRBD1; J gene: TRBJ2-5; CDR3 DNA: TGTGCCAGCAGCAAGGGACAGCGCTTTGAAGAGACCCAGTACTTC; CDR3 protein: CASSKGQRFEETQYF
clone size: .; V gene: TRBV4-1; D gene: .; J gene: TRBJ1-5; CDR3 DNA: TGCGCCAGCAGCCATTTCGCGGGGACGGGCAATCAGCCCCAGCATTTT; CDR3 protein: CASSHFAGTGNQPQHF
clone size: few; V gene: TRBV11-2; D gene: .; J gene: TRBJ2-5; CDR3 DNA: TGTGCCAGCAGTCCCCCCTTGCATATACAAGAGACCCAGTACTTC; CDR3 protein: CASSPPLHIQETQYF
clone size: few; V gene: TRBV7-9; D gene: TRBD1; J gene: TRBJ1-5; CDR3 DNA: TGTGCCAGCAGCTCCGGACAGGGAAGGATAGGTCAGCCCCAGCATTTT; CDR3 protein: CASSSGQGRIGQPQHF
clone size: many; V gene: TRBV29-1; D gene: .; J gene: TRBJ1-5; CDR3 DNA: TGCAGCGTTGATACAGGGCCAAATCAGCCCCAGCATTTT; CDR3 protein: CSVDTGPNQPQHF
clone size: few; V gene: TRBV20-1; D gene: TRBD2; J gene: TRBJ2-7; CDR3 DNA: TGCAGTGCCGAGGGACTAGCTTCCTACGAGCAGTACTTC; CDR3 protein: CSAEGLASYEQYF
clone size: .; V gene: TRBV7-6; D gene: TRBD2; J gene: TRBJ2-2; CDR3 DNA: TGTGCCAGCAGCTCACCTACTAGCGGGAGGGCCTCGAGCACCGGGGAGCTGTTTTTT; CDR3 protein: CASSSPTSGRASSTGELFF
clone size: many; V gene: TRBV4-3; D gene: .; J gene: TRBJ2-4; CDR3 DNA: TGCGCCAGCAGCACCCGGACAGAAGCCAAAAACATTCAGTACTTC; CDR3 protein: CASSTRTEAKNIQYF
clone size: .; V gene: TRBV30; D gene: TRBD2; J gene: TRBJ2-3; CDR3 DNA: TGTGCCTGGAGGGGGGACCGGCGGGAGGGCCGAAGGGCAGATACGCAGTATTTT; CDR3 protein: CAWRGDRREGRRADTQYF
clone size: .; V gene: TRBV21-1; D gene: .; J gene: TRBJ2-1; CDR3 DNA: TGTGCCAGCCCCGACAATGAGCAGTTCTTC; CDR3 protein: CASPDNEQFF
clone size: many; V gene: TRBV12-3/TRBV12-4; D gene: TRBD2; J gene: TRBJ2-3; CDR3 DNA: TGTGCCAGCAGTTTATTTGCGGGAGGCACAGATACGCAGTATTTT; CDR3 protein: CASSLFAGGTDTQYF
clone size: many; V gene: TRBV6-5; D gene: .; J gene: TRBJ2-3; CDR3 DNA: TGTGCCAGCAGTTACCAGGGGCTGAGCACAGATACGCAGTATTTT; CDR3 protein: CASSYQGLSTDTQYF
clone size: .; V gene: TRBV3-1; D gene: TRBD1; J gene: TRBJ1-1; CDR3 DNA: TGTGCCAGCAGCCACAAGACAGGGGGGGGCACTGAAGCTTTCTTT; CDR3 protein: CASSHKTGGGTEAFF
clone size: many; V gene: TRBV20-1; D gene: .; J gene: TRBJ1-2; CDR3 DNA: TGCAGTGCCTTCCGCCCCCCTACAGTCCCCAAGCCGTTATATGGCTACACCTTC; CDR3 protein: CSAFRPPTVPKPLYGYTF
clone size: many; V gene: TRBV29-1; D gene: TRBD1; J gene: TRBJ2-7; CDR3 DNA: TGCAGCGTTGAAACCCCGGGACAGGGGGCGCACGAGCAGTACTTC; CDR3 protein: CSVETPGQGAHEQYF
clone size: few; V gene: TRBV27; D gene: .; J gene: TRBJ2-3; CDR3 DNA: TGTGCCAGCAGTCCAATCGGGACGGGACCTAGCACAGATACGCAGTATTTT; CDR3 protein: CASSPIGTGPSTDTQYF
clone size: few; V gene: TRBV4-1; D gene: TRBD2; J gene: TRBJ2-1; CDR3 DNA: TGCGCCAGCAGCTACAGACTAGCGGGAGGAACGTACAATGAGCAGTTCTTC; CDR3 protein: CASSYRLAGGTYNEQFF
clone size: .; V gene: TRBV7-9; D gene: .; J gene: TRBJ2-7; CDR3 DNA: TGTGCCAGCAGCTTAGGTGATGGATCCGAGCAGTACTTC; CDR3 protein: CASSLGDGSEQYF
clone size: .; V gene: TRBV27; D gene: .; J gene: TRBJ2-3; CDR3 DNA: TGTGCCAGCCGGGGTGGAGATACGCAGTATTTT; CDR3 protein: CASRGGDTQYF
clone size: many; V gene: TRBV12-3/TRBV12-4; D gene: .; J gene: TRBJ2-3; CDR3 DNA: TGTGCCAGCAGTTTAGTCGGTAGCACAGATACGCAGTATTTT; CDR3 protein: CASSLVGSTDTQYF
clone size: .; V gene: TRBV28; D gene: .; J gene: TRBJ2-7; CDR3 DNA: TGTGCCAGCAGCGACCCTTGGAGCACCGAGCAGTACTTC; CDR3 protein: CASSDPWSTEQYF
clone size: .; V gene: TRBV6-5; D gene: .; J gene: TRBJ1-1; CDR3 DNA: TGTGCCAGCAGTTACTTGACAGATTCGTTCACTGAAGCTTTCTTT; CDR3 protein: CASSYLTDSFTEAFF
clone size: few; V gene: TRBV5-5; D gene: .; J gene: TRBJ2-3; CDR3 DNA: TGTGCCAGCAGCCCCTACGTAAGCACAGATACGCAGTATTTT; CDR3 protein: CASSPYVSTDTQYF
clone size: few; V gene: TRBV28; D gene: .; J gene: TRBJ1-1; CDR3 DNA: TGTGCCAGCAGTTTAGCAGGGGATCTCTCTGAAGCTTTCTTT; CDR3 protein: CASSLAGDLSEAFF
clone size: .; V gene: TRBV5-5; D gene: .; J gene: TRBJ1-2; CDR3 DNA: TGTGCCAGCAGCTTAGAGGCCCGGTCATACTATGGCTACACCTTC; CDR3 protein: CASSLEARSYYGYTF